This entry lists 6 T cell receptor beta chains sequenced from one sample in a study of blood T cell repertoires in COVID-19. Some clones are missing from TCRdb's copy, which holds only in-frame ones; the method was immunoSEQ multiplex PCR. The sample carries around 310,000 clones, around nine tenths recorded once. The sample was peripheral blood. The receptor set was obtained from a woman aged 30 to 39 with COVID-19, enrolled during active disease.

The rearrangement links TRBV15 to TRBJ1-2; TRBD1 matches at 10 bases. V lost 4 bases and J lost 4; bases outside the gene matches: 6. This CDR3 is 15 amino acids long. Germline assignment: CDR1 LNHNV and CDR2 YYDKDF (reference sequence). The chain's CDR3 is CATSMRGQGPYGYTF. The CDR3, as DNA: TGTGCCACCAGCATGAGGGGACAGGGGCCCTATGGCTACACCTTC.

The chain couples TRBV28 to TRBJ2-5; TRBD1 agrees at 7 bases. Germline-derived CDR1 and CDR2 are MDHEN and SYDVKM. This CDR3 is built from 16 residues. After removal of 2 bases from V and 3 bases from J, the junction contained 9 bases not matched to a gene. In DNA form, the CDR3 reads TGTGCCAGCAGTTTAACCTATCGGGGACAGAAAGAGACCCAGTACTTC. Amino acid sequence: CASSLTYRGQKETQYF.

The CDR3 nucleotides read TGTGCCAGCAGTTCCTGGGACAGGGGGAACAATCAGCCCCAGCATTTT. Its protein product is CASSSWDRGNNQPQHF. The gene calls are TRBV28 and TRBJ1-5; the match to TRBD1 covers 11 bases. The CDR3 spans 16 residues. Germline CDR1 MDHEN, CDR2 SYDVKM. Trimming took 4 bases from V and 3 from J; bases not matched to a gene: 5. The entire variable domain, with the rest obtained from reference TRBV28 and TRBJ1-5, is as follows: DVKVTQSSRYLVKRTGEKVFLECVQDMDHENMFWYRQDPGLGLRLIYFSYDVKMKEKGDIPEGYSVSREKKERFSLILESASTNQTSMYLCASSSWDRGNNQPQHFGDGTRLSIL.

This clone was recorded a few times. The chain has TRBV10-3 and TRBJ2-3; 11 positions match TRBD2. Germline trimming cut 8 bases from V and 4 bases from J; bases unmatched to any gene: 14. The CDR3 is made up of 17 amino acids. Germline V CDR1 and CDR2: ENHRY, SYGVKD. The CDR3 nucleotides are TGTGCCATCTCGTTAACTAGCGGGAGCCAGGGCGCAGATACGCAGTATTTT. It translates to CAISLTSGSQGADTQYF.

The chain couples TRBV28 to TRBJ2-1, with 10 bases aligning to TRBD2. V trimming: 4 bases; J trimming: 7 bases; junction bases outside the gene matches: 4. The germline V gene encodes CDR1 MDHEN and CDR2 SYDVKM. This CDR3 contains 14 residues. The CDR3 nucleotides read TGTGCCAGCAGTTATACTAGCGGGAAGAATGAGCAGTTCTTC. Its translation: CASSYTSGKNEQFF. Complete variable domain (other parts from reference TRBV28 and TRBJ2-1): DVKVTQSSRYLVKRTGEKVFLECVQDMDHENMFWYRQDPGLGLRLIYFSYDVKMKEKGDIPEGYSVSREKKERFSLILESASTNQTSMYLCASSYTSGKNEQFFGPGTRLTVL.

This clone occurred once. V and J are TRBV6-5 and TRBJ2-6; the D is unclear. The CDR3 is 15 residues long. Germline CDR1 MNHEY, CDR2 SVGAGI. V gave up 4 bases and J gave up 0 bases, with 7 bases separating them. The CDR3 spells CASSLLISGANVLTF. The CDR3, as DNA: TGTGCCAGCAGTTTACTGATCTCTGGGGCCAACGTCCTGACTTTC.